The T cell receptor beta chain described here comes from a study of blood T cell repertoires in COVID-19. Study-level background: The United States, Italy and Spain provided the acute and convalescent COVID-19 samples.

Per the study methods: Counts of nucleated cells, estimated from reference gene primer amplification, were obtained. Measured with immunoSEQ multiplex PCR; TCRdb has only the in-frame clones, and not every one. V, J and clone size reflect that table, while D and trimming were determined from the DNA. The sample yields approximately 240,000 clones, about 83% seen once. This clone has just one count. The clonotype comes from a human donor in a cohort sampled during active COVID-19. Sequencing input: peripheral blood.

The CDR3 region has the DNA TGTGCCAGCAGTCTGCTGGGGGGGGGCACTGAAGCTTTCTTT. Protein product: CASSLLGGGTEAFF. This chain links TRBV28 with TRBJ1-1; D may be TRBD1 (5 bases). The germline V and J ends were trimmed by 5 bases and 4 bases, with 14 bases remaining between them. Germline V CDR1 and CDR2: MDHEN, SYDVKM. The CDR3 runs to 14 residues. The full variable domain, completed using reference TRBV28 and TRBJ1-1, is DVKVTQSSRYLVKRTGEKVFLECVQDMDHENMFWYRQDPGLGLRLIYFSYDVKMKEKGDIPEGYSVSREKKERFSLILESASTNQTSMYLCASSLLGGGTEAFFGQGTRLTVV.